What follows are 23 T cell receptor beta chains derived from one specimen sequenced in a study of blood T cell repertoires in COVID-19. The assay was immunoSEQ multiplex PCR, and TCRdb's table has in-frame clones only and misses some. The data show about 230,000 clones, with about 83% seen just once and 1.3% held by the top ten. Sequencing was carried out using peripheral blood. These receptors came from a woman in her twenties or thirties with COVID-19, enrolled during active disease.

This chain joins TRBV30 and TRBJ1-2; TRBD1 is a possible D gene (6 bases). The CDR3 sequence is 10 residues long. The V gene's germline CDR1 is GTSNPN and CDR2 SVGIG (reference sequence). V gave up 5 bases and J gave up 13 bases, with 14 bases separating them. CDR3 in amino acids: CAWSEGVPTF. The CDR3 DNA reads TGTGCCTGGTCCGAGGGGGTTCCCACCTTC.

V is TRBV29-1 and J is TRBJ2-1; 7 nucleotides match TRBD2. Germline-derived CDR1 and CDR2 are SQVTM and ANQGSEA. With V trimmed by 6 bases and J by 3 bases, 8 bases remained unmatched. The CDR3 loop spans 14 amino acids. The CDR3 spells CSVTSGTIYNEQFF. CDR3 nucleotides: TGCAGCGTCACTTCCGGGACTATCTACAATGAGCAGTTCTTC.

J is TRBJ2-7 and V is TRBV6-5, with D tentatively TRBD1 (5 bases). Trimming left V 1 base short and J 4 bases short, with 8 bases between. Germline loops: CDR1 MNHEY, CDR2 SVGAGI. The CDR3 loop spans 13 amino acids. The CDR3 spells CASSYYGAYEQYF. DNA of the CDR3: TGTGCCAGCAGTTACTATGGGGCTTACGAGCAGTACTTC.

V and J are TRBV7-8 and TRBJ2-3, with 10 bases aligning to TRBD1. Trimming at V came to 4 bases and at J to 1 base, leaving 2 bases not matched to a gene. The V gene's germline CDR1 is SGHVS and CDR2 FQNEAQ. The length of the CDR3 is 15 residues. The CDR3 protein is CASSSGTGGTDTQYF. The CDR3 DNA sequence: TGTGCCAGCAGCTCAGGGACAGGGGGCACAGATACGCAGTATTTT.

J is TRBJ2-7 and V is TRBV6-5; 10 bases agree with TRBD1. V shed 6 bases, J shed 5 bases, and the junction held 4 bases outside the gene matches. Germline assignment: CDR1 MNHEY and CDR2 SVGAGI. The CDR3 loop spans 13 amino acids. CDR3 DNA: TGTGCCAGCAGGCGGACAGGGGGGAACGAGCAGTACTTC. It specifies CASRRTGGNEQYF.

The genes are TRBV5-1 and TRBJ2-2; no definite D call. This CDR3 spans 13 amino acids. Looked up from germline, CDR1 is SGHRS and CDR2 is YFSETQ. V was clipped by 5 bases and J by 0 bases, with 5 bases between them. Written as DNA, the CDR3 is TGCGCCAGCAGGCGAGCGAACACCGGGGAGCTGTTTTTT. It yields the protein CASRRANTGELFF.

This chain connects TRBV4-3 to TRBJ1-1; 11 bases align to TRBD1. After removal of 8 bases from V and 4 bases from J, the junction contained 3 bases not matched to a gene. CDR1 and CDR2 (germline): LGHNA, YSLEER. The CDR3 runs to 13 residues. CDR3 region: CASAGTGGTEAFF. Here the CDR3 DNA reads TGCGCCAGCGCCGGGACAGGGGGCACTGAAGCTTTCTTT.

V and J are TRBV7-9 and TRBJ2-1; D might be TRBD1 (6 bases). The CDR3 is 15 residues long. With 2 bases removed from V and 5 bases from J, the gap between germline ends came to 13 bases. The germline V gene has CDR1 SEHNR and CDR2 FQNEAQ (reference sequence). The CDR3 here is CASSLIQGPNNEQFF. The CDR3 DNA reads as TGTGCCAGCAGCTTAATCCAGGGGCCCAACAATGAGCAGTTCTTC.

The chain uses TRBV27 and TRBJ1-2; 8 bases line up with TRBD1. Germline V gives CDR1 MNHEY, CDR2 SMNVEV (reference sequence). Unmatched junction bases numbered 8, after V lost 3 bases and J lost 8 bases. The CDR3 totals 14 residues. CDR3 sequence (DNA): TGTGCCAGCAGTTTTCAGGGGGCTGTAAAGGGCTACACCTTC. Translation: CASSFQGAVKGYTF.

The chain carries TRBV6-6 and TRBJ2-1; D is ambiguous. CDR1 and CDR2 (germline): MNHNY, SVGAGI (reference sequence). The CDR3 is 12 amino acids. V lost 0 bases to trimming and J lost 9 bases, with 6 bases between them. CDR3 amino acids: CASSYSSSEQFF. In DNA, the CDR3 is TGTGCCAGCAGTTACTCGAGTAGTGAGCAGTTCTTC.

J is TRBJ2-2 and V is TRBV5-4; 8 bases agree with TRBD1. V shed 0 bases, J shed 8 bases, and the junction held 3 bases outside the gene matches. The CDR3 has 14 amino acids. CDR1 is SGHNT and CDR2 is YYREEE in the germline V gene (reference sequence). In nucleotides, the CDR3 is TGTGCCAGCAGCTTGGGTCAGGGGGCGGGGGAGCTGTTTTTT. Its protein product is CASSLGQGAGELFF. The variable domain in full, completed from reference TRBV5-4 and TRBJ2-2, reads ETGVTQSPTHLIKTRGQQVTLRCSSQSGHNTVSWYQQALGQGPQFIFQYYREEENGRGNFPPRFSGLQFPNYSSELNVNALELDDSALYLCASSLGQGAGELFFGEGSRLTVL.

This sequence joins TRBV2 and TRBJ2-1; 7 nucleotides match TRBD2. V shed 4 bases and J 8 bases; nucleotides not matched to a gene: 17. The CDR3 covers 17 residues. Germline V gene lookup returns CDR1 SNHLY and CDR2 FYNNEI. The DNA for the CDR3 is TGTGCCAGCAGTGTTAGCAGGGAACCGACGGGGAGGGATGAGCAGTTCTTC. Translation: CASSVSREPTGRDEQFF.

The sample holds many counts of this clone. V gene TRBV27 combines with J gene TRBJ1-6; maybe TRBD1 (6 bases). Germline CDR1 reads MNHEY; CDR2 reads SMNVEV (reference sequence). The CDR3 loop spans 16 amino acids. Deletions cut 4 bases from V and 9 bases from J, with 19 bases between. The CDR3 is CASSSYQGFVGSPLHF. CDR3 nucleotides: TGTGCCAGCAGTTCATACCAGGGGTTTGTTGGTTCACCCCTCCACTTT.

The V gene is TRBV5-4, the J gene TRBJ1-2; 11 nucleotides align to TRBD1. CDR3 length: 15 amino acids. Trimming took 3 bases from V and 5 from J; bases not matched to a gene: 6. Germline-derived CDR1 and CDR2 are SGHNT and YYREEE (reference sequence). CDR3 region: CASSSGTGGVYGYTF. The DNA of the CDR3 is TGTGCCAGCAGCTCCGGGACAGGGGGGGTGTATGGCTACACCTTC.

For this clone: At the DNA level, this CDR3 is encoded by other sequences in the same sample as well. V and J are TRBV9 and TRBJ1-5, with a tentative D call TRBD1 (5 bases). The CDR3 runs 15 residues. Deletions cut 2 bases from V and 0 bases from J, with 9 bases between. Germline loops: CDR1 SGDLS, CDR2 YYNGEE. CDR3 in amino acids: CASSVDSYSNQPQHF. CDR3 nucleotides: TGTGCCAGCAGCGTCGACAGCTATAGCAATCAGCCCCAGCATTTT.

This clone was seen more than once but under ten times. The rearrangement joins TRBV7-9 to TRBJ2-2; a weak D match, TRBD2 (6 bases). CDR1 is SEHNR and CDR2 is FQNEAQ in the germline V gene (reference sequence). Trimming took 4 bases from V and 2 from J, leaving 11 bases between them. CDR3 length: 15 amino acids. In DNA form, the CDR3 reads TGTGCCAGCAGCTCCCGGAGGGCTAACACCGGGGAGCTGTTTTTT. Its protein product is CASSSRRANTGELFF.

This clone was picked up one time. The gene calls are TRBV29-1 and TRBJ2-3, with TRBD2 identical over 13 bases. CDR3 length: 16 residues. V lost 4 bases and J lost 3; bases outside the gene matches: 7. The V gene's germline CDR1 is SQVTM and CDR2 ANQGSEA. In DNA form, the CDR3 reads TGCAGCGTTGCCGGGACTAGCGGGATCTCTACAGATACGCAGTATTTT. It translates to CSVAGTSGISTDTQYF.

The chain combines TRBV2 with TRBJ1-2; TRBD1 aligns across 7 bases. From germline, CDR1 is SNHLY and CDR2 FYNNEI. The V segment lost 7 bases and the J segment 5 bases; nucleotides outside the gene matches: 7. CDR3 length: 13 amino acids. As DNA, the CDR3 is TGTGCCAGCACCCTTGACAGGGATTATGGCTACACCTTC. Its protein product is CASTLDRDYGYTF. The full variable domain, with the rest looked up from reference TRBV2 and TRBJ1-2, is EPEVTQTPSHQVTQMGQEVILRCVPISNHLYFYWYRQILGQKVEFLVSFYNNEISEKSEIFDDQFSVERPDGSNFTLKIRSTKLEDSAMYFCASTLDRDYGYTFGSGTRLTVV.

The V and J genes are TRBV28 and TRBJ1-2; D call uncertain. Trimming removed 3 bases at V and 5 bases at J, with 10 bases between. CDR1 MDHEN and CDR2 SYDVKM come from the germline V gene. The CDR3 sequence is 13 residues long. CDR3 DNA sequence: TGTGCCAGCAGTTTGGGCTACTCTTATGGCTACACCTTC. The encoded protein is CASSLGYSYGYTF.

The genes are TRBV27 and TRBJ1-2, with D perhaps matching TRBD1 (6 bases). CDR3 size: 16 residues. The germline V and J ends were trimmed by 2 bases and 8 bases, with 21 bases remaining between them. Germline CDR1 is MNHEY and CDR2 is SMNVEV (reference sequence). The CDR3 nucleotides are TGTGCCAGCAGTTTAATGTATCCGGCCAGGGGTAACGGCTACACCTTC. The encoded protein is CASSLMYPARGNGYTF.

The chain carries TRBV12-3 or TRBV12-4 and TRBJ2-7; weak D call: TRBD2 (5 bases). CDR3 size: 12 residues. The V and J ends lost 7 bases and 3 bases respectively, with 10 bases between them. The CDR3 loop reads CASKTGSYEQYF. For the CDR3, the DNA is TGTGCCAGCAAGACGGGGAGCTACGAGCAGTACTTC.

V is TRBV9 and J is TRBJ1-5; D call uncertain. Germline loops: CDR1 SGDLS, CDR2 YYNGEE. Trimming took 0 bases from V and 6 from J, leaving 7 bases between them. The CDR3 loop spans 13 amino acids. Here the CDR3 DNA reads TGTGCCAGCAGCGTAGACGGAGGTCAGCCCCAGCATTTT. As protein: CASSVDGGQPQHF.

The gene calls are TRBV2 and TRBJ2-3; the D gene is possibly TRBD2 (5 bases). V gave up 8 bases and J gave up 4 bases, with 10 bases separating them. Germline V CDR1 and CDR2: SNHLY, FYNNEI. The CDR3 covers 12 residues. The DNA of the CDR3 is TGTGCCAGCGCCCGGGAACCAGATACGCAGTATTTT. This codes for CASAREPDTQYF.